Listed here is a single TCR beta chain. Losses at the gene ends were 5 bases for V and 8 bases for J; bases not matched to a gene: 15. Germline V CDR1 and CDR2: SEHNR, FQNEAQ (reference sequence). CDR3 length equals 17 residues. This sample is part of a study of blood T cell repertoires in COVID-19. Study in general: The study drew acute and convalescent COVID-19 samples from the United States, Italy and Spain. The cDNA or gDNA used as material had been derived from T cells, B-cell-depleted T cells, or PBMCs.

Original handling: Estimation of nucleated cell counts relied on the amplification of reference gene primers. Sequencing was performed with immunoSEQ multiplex PCR; in TCRdb, only in-frame clones are kept and a portion is missing. The V and J calls and clone size are taken from that table; D and trimming were inferred from the DNA. The data contain about 240,000 clones, 88% of them seen just once; the ten biggest clones take up around 0.98%. This TCR derives from a woman in her thirties or forties who had recovered from COVID-19. The rearrangement links TRBV7-9 to TRBJ2-1; TRBD2 aligns across 10 bases. The source material was peripheral blood. The CDR3 DNA follows: TGTGCCAGCAGCCCCCTAGCGGGAGCCCCGGGAGGGGATGAGCAGTTCTTC. Translated: CASSPLAGAPGGDEQFF.